This TCR beta chain was recovered during a study of early T cells in non-severe SARS-CoV-2 infection. Germline V gives CDR1 SGHAT, CDR2 FQDESV (reference sequence). V trimming: 2 bases; J trimming: 10 bases; junction bases outside the gene matches: 8. The CDR3 runs 14 residues. This clonotype has only a few counts. TCRdb re-called the 5' RACE reads with MiXCR, one entry per CDR3 protein. The table has about 49,000 distinct CDR3 sequences, approximately 12% seen once; the top ten hold over 7.5%. The sample taken for sequencing was whole blood. V is TRBV11-1 and J is TRBJ2-1, with 7 bases fitting TRBD2. This sequence originates from an adult who was a healthcare worker with PCR-confirmed SARS-CoV-2 infection or an uninfected control (not recorded which). The CDR3, as DNA: TGTGCCAGCAGCTTAAGGGAGGGCCTTAGGGAGCAGTTCTTC. Its translation: CASSLREGLREQFF.